This T cell receptor (beta chain) was identified during a study of T-cell memory formation after mild COVID-19. Points from the study as a whole: For contracting clones, CD4+ ones sat mainly in CM and EM, CD8+ in EMRA.

TCRalpha and TCRbeta libraries used 5'RACE with constant-segment primers and UMIs. One entry per CDR3 protein results from TCRdb running MiXCR on the 5' RACE reads. The table has about 320,000 distinct CDR3 sequences, roughly 13% seen once. The length of the CDR3 is 14 residues. Germline lookup yields CDR1 DFQATT and CDR2 SNEGSKA (reference sequence). V lost 6 bases to trimming and J lost 1 base, with 15 bases between them. Turning to this clonotype: Its antigen is unknown.

The specimen sequenced was PBMCs or a T cell subset sorted from them (not recorded which). The rearrangement joins TRBV20-1 to TRBJ1-2; perhaps TRBD1 as D (5 bases). This clonotype originated in a man aged 18 to 29 who had mild COVID-19 (a few samples of this study predate the infection). Cell type and time point are not known. This chain's CDR3 is CSASNPQGNYGYTF. The CDR3 region has the DNA TGCAGTGCCTCAAACCCCCAGGGTAACTATGGCTACACCTTC.